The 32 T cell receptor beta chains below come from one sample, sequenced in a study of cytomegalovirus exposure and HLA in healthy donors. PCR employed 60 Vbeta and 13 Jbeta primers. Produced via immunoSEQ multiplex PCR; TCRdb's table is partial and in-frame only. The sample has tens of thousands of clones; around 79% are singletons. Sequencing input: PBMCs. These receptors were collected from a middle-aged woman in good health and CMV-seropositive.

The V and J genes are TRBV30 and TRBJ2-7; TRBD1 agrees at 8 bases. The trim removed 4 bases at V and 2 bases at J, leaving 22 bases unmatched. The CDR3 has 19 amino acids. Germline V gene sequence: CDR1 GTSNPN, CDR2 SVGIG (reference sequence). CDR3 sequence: CAWNSGTGELLGSPYEQYF. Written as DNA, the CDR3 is TGTGCCTGGAACTCCGGGACAGGCGAACTTCTAGGGTCCCCCTACGAGCAGTACTTC.

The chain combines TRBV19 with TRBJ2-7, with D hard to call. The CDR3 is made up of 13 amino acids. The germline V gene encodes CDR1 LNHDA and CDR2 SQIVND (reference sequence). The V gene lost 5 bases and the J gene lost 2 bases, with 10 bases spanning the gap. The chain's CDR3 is CASSLAETYEQYF. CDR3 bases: TGTGCCAGTAGTTTGGCAGAAACCTACGAGCAGTACTTC.

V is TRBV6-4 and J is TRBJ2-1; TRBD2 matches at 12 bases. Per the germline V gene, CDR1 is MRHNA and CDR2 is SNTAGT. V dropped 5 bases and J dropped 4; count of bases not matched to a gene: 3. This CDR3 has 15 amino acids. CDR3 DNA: TGTGCCAGCAGTCCGGGACTAGCGGGTTACAATGAGCAGTTCTTC. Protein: CASSPGLAGYNEQFF.

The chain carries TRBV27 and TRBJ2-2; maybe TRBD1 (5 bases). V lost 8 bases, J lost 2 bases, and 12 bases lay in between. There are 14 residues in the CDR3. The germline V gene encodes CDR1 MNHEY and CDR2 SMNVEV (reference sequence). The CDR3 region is CASQGVGNTGELFF. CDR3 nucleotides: TGTGCCAGCCAAGGGGTTGGAAACACCGGGGAGCTGTTTTTT.

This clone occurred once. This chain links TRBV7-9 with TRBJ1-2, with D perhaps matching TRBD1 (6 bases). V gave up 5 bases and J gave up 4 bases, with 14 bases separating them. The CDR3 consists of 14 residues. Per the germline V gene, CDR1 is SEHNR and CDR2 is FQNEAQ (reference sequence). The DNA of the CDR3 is TGTGCCAGCAGCCCGGGGGGGGCGCCCTATGGCTACACCTTC. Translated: CASSPGGAPYGYTF.

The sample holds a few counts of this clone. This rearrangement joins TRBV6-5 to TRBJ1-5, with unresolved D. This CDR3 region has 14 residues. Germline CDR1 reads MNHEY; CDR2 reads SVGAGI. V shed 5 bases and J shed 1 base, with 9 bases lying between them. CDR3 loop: CASSPTPSNQPQHF. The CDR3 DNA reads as TGTGCCAGCAGTCCGACACCCAGCAATCAGCCCCAGCATTTT.

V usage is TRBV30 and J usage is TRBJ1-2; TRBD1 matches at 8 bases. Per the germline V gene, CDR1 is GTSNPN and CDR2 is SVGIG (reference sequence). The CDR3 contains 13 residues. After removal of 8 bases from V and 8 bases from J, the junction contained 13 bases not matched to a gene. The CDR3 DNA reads TGTGCCGCATGGCCCCAGGGGGCAGGGGGCTACACCTTC. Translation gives CAAWPQGAGGYTF.

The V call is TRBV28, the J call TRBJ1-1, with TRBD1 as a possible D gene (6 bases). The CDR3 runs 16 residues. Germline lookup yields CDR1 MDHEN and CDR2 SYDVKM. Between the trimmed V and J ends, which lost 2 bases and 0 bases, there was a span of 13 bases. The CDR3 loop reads CASSLGQGFMNTEAFF. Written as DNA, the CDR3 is TGTGCCAGCAGTTTAGGGCAGGGGTTCATGAACACTGAAGCTTTCTTT. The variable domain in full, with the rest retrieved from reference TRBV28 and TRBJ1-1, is DVKVTQSSRYLVKRTGEKVFLECVQDMDHENMFWYRQDPGLGLRLIYFSYDVKMKEKGDIPEGYSVSREKKERFSLILESASTNQTSMYLCASSLGQGFMNTEAFFGQGTRLTVV.

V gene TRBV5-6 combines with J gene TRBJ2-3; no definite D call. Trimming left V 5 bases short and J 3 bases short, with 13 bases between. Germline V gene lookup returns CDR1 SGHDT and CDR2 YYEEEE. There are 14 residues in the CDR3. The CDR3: CASRPRRVTDTQYF. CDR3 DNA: TGTGCCAGCAGGCCCCGGAGAGTTACAGATACGCAGTATTTT.

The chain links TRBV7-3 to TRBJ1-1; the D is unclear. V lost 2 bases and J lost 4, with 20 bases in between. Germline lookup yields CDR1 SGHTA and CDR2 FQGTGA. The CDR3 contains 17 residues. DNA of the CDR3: TGTGCCAGCAGCTTAGGCCCCTCCCGCGGGGAGGGCACTGAAGCTTTCTTT. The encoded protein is CASSLGPSRGEGTEAFF. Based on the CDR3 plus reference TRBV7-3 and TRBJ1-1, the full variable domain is GAGVSQTPSNKVTEKGKYVELRCDPISGHTALYWYRQSLGQGPEFLIYFQGTGAADDSGLPNDRFFAVRPEGSVSTLKIQRTERGDSAVYLCASSLGPSRGEGTEAFFGQGTRLTVV.

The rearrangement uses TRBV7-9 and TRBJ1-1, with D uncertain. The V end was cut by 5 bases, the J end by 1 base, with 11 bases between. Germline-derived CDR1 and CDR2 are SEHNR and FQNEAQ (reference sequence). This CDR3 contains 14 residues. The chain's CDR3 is CASSLSAENTEAFF. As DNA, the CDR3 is TGTGCCAGCAGCCTCTCTGCAGAGAACACTGAAGCTTTCTTT.

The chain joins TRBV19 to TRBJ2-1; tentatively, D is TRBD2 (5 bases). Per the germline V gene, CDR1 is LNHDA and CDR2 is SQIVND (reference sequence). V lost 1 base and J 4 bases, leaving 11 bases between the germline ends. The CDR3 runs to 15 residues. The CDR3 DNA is TGTGCCAGTAGTATAGTGGGAGCGGATTACAATGAGCAGTTCTTC. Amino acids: CASSIVGADYNEQFF.

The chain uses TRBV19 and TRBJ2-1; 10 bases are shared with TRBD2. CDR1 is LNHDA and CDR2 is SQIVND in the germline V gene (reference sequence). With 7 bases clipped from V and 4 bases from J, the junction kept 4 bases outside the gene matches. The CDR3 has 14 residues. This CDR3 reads CASKLAGAYNEQFF. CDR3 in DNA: TGTGCCAGTAAGCTAGCGGGAGCTTACAATGAGCAGTTCTTC. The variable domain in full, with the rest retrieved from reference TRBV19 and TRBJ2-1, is DGGITQSPKYLFRKEGQNVTLSCEQNLNHDAMYWYRQDPGQGLRLIYYSQIVNDFQKGDIAEGYSVSREKKESFPLTVTSAQKNPTAFYLCASKLAGAYNEQFFGPGTRLTVL.

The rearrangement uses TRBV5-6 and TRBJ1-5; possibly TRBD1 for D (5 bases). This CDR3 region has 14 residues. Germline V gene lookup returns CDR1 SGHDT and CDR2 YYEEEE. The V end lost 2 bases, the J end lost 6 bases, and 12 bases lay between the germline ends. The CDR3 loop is CASSFGRAAQPQHF. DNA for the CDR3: TGTGCCAGCAGCTTCGGCAGGGCGGCTCAGCCCCAGCATTTT.

The CDR3 loop reads CASSDSPAQYF. As DNA, the CDR3 is TGTGCCAGCAGTGACTCCCCCGCGCAGTATTTT. J is TRBJ2-3 and V is TRBV2, with D uncertain. The length of the CDR3 is 11 residues. CDR1 is SNHLY and CDR2 is FYNNEI in the germline V gene. Trimming stripped 3 bases from V and 10 bases from J, with 8 bases between.

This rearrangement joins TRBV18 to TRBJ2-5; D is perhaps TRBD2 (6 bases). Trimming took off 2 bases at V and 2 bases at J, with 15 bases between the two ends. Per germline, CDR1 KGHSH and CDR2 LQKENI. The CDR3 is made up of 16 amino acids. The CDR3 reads CASSPGVAAEQETQYF. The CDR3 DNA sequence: TGTGCCAGCTCACCAGGGGTAGCGGCAGAGCAAGAGACCCAGTACTTC.

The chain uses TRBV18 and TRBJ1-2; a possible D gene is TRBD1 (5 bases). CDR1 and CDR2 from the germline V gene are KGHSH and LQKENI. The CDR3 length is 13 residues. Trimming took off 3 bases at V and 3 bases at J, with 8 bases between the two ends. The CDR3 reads CASSPGEDYGYTF. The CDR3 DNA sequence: TGTGCCAGCTCACCGGGGGAGGACTATGGCTACACCTTC.

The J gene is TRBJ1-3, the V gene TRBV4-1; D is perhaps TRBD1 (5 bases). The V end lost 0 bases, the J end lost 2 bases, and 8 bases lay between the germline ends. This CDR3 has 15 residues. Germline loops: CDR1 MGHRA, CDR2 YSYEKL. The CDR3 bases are TGCGCCAGCAGCCAAGACAGGGCTCCTGGAAACACCATATATTTT. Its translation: CASSQDRAPGNTIYF.

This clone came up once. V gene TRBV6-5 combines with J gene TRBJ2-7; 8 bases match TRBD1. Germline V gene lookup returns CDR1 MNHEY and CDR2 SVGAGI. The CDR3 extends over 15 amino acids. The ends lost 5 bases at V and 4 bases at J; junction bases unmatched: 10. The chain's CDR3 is CASSPHGTGRYEQYF. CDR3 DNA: TGTGCCAGCAGTCCTCACGGGACAGGTCGGTACGAGCAGTACTTC.

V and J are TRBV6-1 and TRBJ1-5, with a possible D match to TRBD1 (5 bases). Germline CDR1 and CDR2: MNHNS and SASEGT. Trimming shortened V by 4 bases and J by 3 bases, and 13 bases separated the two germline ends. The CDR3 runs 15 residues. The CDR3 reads CASSARGSDNQPQHF. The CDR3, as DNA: TGTGCCAGCAGTGCCCGGGGGAGTGACAATCAGCCCCAGCATTTT.

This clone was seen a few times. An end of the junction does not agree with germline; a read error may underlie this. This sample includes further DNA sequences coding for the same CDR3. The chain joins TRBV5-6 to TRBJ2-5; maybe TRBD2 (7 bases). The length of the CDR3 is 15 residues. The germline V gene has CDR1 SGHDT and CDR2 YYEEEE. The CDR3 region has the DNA TGCGCCAGCAGCTTGAGGGGGGGGACCCAAGAGACCCAGTACTTC. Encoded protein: CASSLRGGTQETQYF.

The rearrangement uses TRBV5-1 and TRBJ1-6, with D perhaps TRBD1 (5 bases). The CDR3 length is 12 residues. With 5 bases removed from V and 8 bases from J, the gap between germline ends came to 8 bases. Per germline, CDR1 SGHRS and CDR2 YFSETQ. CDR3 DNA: TGCGCCAGCAGTCGGGGGGATTCACCCCTCCACTTT. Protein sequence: CASSRGDSPLHF.

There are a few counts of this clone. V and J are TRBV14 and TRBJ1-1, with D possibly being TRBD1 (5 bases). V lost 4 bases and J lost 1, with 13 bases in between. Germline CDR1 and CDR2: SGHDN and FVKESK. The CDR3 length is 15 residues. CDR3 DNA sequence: TGTGCCAGCAGCCCGACTCGGGGGTGGAACACTGAAGCTTTCTTT. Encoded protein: CASSPTRGWNTEAFF.

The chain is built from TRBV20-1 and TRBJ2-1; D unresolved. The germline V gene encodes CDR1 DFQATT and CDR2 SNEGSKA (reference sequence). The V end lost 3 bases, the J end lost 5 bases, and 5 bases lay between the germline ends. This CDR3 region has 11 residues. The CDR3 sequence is CSASSHNEQFF. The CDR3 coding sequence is TGCAGTGCTAGTTCTCACAATGAGCAGTTCTTC.

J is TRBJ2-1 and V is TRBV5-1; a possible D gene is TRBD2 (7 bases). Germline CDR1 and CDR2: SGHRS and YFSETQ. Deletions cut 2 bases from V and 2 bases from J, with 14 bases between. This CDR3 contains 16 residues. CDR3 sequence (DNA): TGCGCCAGCAGCTTTTGGGGGGGGCCTCCCTACAATGAGCAGTTCTTC. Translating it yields CASSFWGGPPYNEQFF.

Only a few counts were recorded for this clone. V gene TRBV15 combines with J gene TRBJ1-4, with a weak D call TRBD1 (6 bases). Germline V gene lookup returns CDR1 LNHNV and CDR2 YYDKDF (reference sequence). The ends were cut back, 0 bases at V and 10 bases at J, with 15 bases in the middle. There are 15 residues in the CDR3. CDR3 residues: CATSRESQGVGKLFF. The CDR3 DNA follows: TGTGCCACCAGCAGAGAATCACAGGGAGTTGGAAAACTGTTTTTT.

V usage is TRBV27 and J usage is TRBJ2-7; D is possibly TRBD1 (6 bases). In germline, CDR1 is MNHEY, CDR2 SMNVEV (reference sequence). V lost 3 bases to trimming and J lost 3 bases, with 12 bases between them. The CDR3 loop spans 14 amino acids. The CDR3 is CASSLGHRIYEQYF. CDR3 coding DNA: TGTGCCAGCAGTTTGGGACACAGGATCTACGAGCAGTACTTC.

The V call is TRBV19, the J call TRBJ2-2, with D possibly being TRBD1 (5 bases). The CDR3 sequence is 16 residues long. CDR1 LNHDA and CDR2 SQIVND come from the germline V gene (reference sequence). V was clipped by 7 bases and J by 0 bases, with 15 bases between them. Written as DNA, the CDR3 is TGTGCCAGTAATGCGGCAGGGATATCGAACACCGGGGAGCTGTTTTTT. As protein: CASNAAGISNTGELFF.

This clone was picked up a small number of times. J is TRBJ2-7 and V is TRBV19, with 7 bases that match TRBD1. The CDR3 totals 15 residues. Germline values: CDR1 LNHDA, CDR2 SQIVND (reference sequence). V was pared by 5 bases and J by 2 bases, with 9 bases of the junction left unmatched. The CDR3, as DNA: TGTGCCAGTAGTTCCGGGACAGCGAAAGCCTACGAGCAGTACTTC. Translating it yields CASSSGTAKAYEQYF.

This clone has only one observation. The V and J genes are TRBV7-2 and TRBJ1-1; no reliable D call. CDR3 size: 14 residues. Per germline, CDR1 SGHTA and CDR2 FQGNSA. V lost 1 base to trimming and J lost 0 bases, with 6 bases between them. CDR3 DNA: TGTGCCAGCAGCTTAGTAACGGTGAACACTGAAGCTTTCTTT. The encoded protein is CASSLVTVNTEAFF.

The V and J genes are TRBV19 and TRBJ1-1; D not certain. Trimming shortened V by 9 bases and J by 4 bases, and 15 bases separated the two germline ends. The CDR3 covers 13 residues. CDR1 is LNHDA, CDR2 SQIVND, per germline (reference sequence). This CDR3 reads CASRVGEGTEAFF. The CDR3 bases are TGTGCCAGCCGAGTTGGGGAGGGCACTGAAGCTTTCTTT. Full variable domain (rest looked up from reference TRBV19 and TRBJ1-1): DGGITQSPKYLFRKEGQNVTLSCEQNLNHDAMYWYRQDPGQGLRLIYYSQIVNDFQKGDIAEGYSVSREKKESFPLTVTSAQKNPTAFYLCASRVGEGTEAFFGQGTRLTVV.

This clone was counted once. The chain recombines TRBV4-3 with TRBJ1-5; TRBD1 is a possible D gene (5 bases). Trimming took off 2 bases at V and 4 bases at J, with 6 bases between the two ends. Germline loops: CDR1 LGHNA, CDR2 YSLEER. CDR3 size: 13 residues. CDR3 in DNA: TGCGCCAGCAGCCAATCAGGGAATCAGCCCCAGCATTTT. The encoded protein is CASSQSGNQPQHF.